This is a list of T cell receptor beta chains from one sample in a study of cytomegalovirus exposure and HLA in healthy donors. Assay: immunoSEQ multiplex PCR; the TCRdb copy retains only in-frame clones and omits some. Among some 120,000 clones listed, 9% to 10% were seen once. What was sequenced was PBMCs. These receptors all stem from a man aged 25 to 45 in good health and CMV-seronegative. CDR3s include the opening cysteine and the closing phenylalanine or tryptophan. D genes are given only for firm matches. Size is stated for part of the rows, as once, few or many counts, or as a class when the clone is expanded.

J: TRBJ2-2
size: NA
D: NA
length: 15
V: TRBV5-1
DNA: TGCGCCAGTATTCTCGACACGGTGAACACCGGGGAGCTGTTTTTT
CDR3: CASILDTVNTGELFF

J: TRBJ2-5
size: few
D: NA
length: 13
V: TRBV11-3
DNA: TGTGCCAGCAACCAAGAGGTTCAAGAGACCCAGTACTTC
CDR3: CASNQEVQETQYF

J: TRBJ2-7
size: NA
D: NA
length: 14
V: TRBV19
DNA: TGTGCCAGTAGTATCCGAGAGCGCACCTACGAGCAGTACTTC
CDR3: CASSIRERTYEQYF

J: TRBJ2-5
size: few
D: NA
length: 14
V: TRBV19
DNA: TGTGCCAGTAGCACAATGCGGGGTTACGAGACCCAGTACTTC
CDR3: CASSTMRGYETQYF

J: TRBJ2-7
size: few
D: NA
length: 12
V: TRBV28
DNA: TGTGCCAGCAGACTGTCAACCTACGAGCAGTACTTC
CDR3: CASRLSTYEQYF

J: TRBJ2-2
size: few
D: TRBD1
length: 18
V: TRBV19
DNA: TGTGCCAGTAGTATAGGGGGCCACACAGGGGGCGACACCGGGGAGCTGTTTTTT
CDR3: CASSIGGHTGGDTGELFF

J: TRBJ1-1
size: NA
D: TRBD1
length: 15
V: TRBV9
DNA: TGTGCCAGCAGCGCCCAAGGGGGCACGGACACTGAAGCTTTCTTT
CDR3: CASSAQGGTDTEAFF

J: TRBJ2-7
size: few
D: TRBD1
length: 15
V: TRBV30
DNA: TGTGCCTGGAGTGGGGCCGGACAGGGGAAGTACGAGCAGTACTTC
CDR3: CAWSGAGQGKYEQYF

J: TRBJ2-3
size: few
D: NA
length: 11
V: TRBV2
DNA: TGTGCCAGAGGAGGGGCAGATACGCAGTATTTT
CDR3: CARGGADTQYF

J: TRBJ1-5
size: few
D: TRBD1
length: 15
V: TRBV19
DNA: TGTGCCAGTATCACGACAGGGTCCATCAATCAGCCCCAGCATTTT
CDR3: CASITTGSINQPQHF

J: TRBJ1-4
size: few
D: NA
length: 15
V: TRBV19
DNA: TGTGCCAGTAGTGCCGGACAGTCGGCTAATGAAAAACTGTTTTTT
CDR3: CASSAGQSANEKLFF

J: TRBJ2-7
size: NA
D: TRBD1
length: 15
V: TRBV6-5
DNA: TGTGCCAGCAGTTGGGTCAGGACAGGGGTCTACGAGCAGTACTTC
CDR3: CASSWVRTGVYEQYF

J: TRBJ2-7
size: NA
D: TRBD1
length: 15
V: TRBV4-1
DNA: TGCGCCAGCAGCCGGACAGGAGTCTTATCCTACGAGCAGTACTTC
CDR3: CASSRTGVLSYEQYF

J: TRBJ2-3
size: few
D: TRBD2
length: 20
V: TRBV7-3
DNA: TGTGCCAGCAGCTTGTATGGTGGGGCAAGGACTAGCGGGAGTTCAGATACGCAGTATTTT
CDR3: CASSLYGGARTSGSSDTQYF

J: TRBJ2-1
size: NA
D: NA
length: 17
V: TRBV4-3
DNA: TGCGCCAGCAGCCAAGCAGGGCTAAGGGGGACACGCGATGAGCAGTTCTTC
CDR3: CASSQAGLRGTRDEQFF

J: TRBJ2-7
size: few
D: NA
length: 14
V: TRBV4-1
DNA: TGCGCCAGCAGCCCACCAAGCGGGCGCTACGAGCAGTACTTC
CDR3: CASSPPSGRYEQYF

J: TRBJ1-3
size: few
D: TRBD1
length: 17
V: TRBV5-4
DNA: TGTGCCAGCGGGGAAGGGACAGTGAAGAGCTCTGGAAACACCATATATTTT
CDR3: CASGEGTVKSSGNTIYF

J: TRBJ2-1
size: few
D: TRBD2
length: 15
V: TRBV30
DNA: TGTGCCTGGAGTGTTACTAGCGGGGGTAAGAATGAGCAGTTCTTC
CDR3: CAWSVTSGGKNEQFF

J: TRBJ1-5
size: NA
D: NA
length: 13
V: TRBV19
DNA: TGTGCCAGTAGTATTAAGGCCGGGAGGCCCCAGCATTTT
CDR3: CASSIKAGRPQHF

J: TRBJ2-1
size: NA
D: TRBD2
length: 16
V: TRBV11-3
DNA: TGTGCCAGCAGCTTAGAGGGGACTAGGGCATTCAATGAGCAGTTCTTC
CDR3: CASSLEGTRAFNEQFF

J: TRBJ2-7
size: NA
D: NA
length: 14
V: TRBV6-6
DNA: TGTGCCAGCAGTTTAACGACAGGAGCCTACGAGCAGTACTTC
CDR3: CASSLTTGAYEQYF

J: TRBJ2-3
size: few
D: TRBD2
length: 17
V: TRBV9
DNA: TGTGCCAGCAGCGCCCGTGGAGGACTAGAATATCGAGATACGCAGTATTTT
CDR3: CASSARGGLEYRDTQYF

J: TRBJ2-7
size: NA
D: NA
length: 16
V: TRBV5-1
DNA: TGCGCCAGCAGCCCTGGCCATGTGGGAGTTTCCTACGAGCAGTACTTC
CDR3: CASSPGHVGVSYEQYF

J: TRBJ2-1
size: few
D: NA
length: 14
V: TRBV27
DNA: TGTGCCAGCAGGCGATCGCAGGGGACGAATGAGCAGTTCTTC
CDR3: CASRRSQGTNEQFF

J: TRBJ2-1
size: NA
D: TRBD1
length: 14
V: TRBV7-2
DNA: TGTGCCAGCAGTGGGTCTGGGACAGCCTCGGTGCAGTTCTTC
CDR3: CASSGSGTASVQFF

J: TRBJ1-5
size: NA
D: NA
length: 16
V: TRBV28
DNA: TGTGCCAGCAGTTTATCAGTCGGGTATAGCAATCAGCCCCAGCATTTT
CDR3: CASSLSVGYSNQPQHF

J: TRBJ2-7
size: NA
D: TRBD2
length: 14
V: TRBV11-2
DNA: TGTGCCAGCAGCCCGTGGCGGGAGAACCACGAGCAGTACTTC
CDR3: CASSPWRENHEQYF

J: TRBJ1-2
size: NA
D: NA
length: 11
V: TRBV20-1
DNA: TGCAGTGCCCGGGTGAACTATGGCTACACCTTC
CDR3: CSARVNYGYTF

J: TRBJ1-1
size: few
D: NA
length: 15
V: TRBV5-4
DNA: TGTGCCAGCAGCTTGGCCGAACAGGGAATGCCGCGCGCTTTCTTT
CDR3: CASSLAEQGMPRAFF

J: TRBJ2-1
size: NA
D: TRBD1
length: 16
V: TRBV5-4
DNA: TGTGCCAGCAGCTTAGTGACAGGGGGTTCCTACAATGAGCAGTTCTTC
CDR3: CASSLVTGGSYNEQFF

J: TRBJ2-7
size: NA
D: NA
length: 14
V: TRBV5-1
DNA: TGCGCCAGCAGCTACGGGGACAACTCCTACGAGCAGTACTTC
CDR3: CASSYGDNSYEQYF

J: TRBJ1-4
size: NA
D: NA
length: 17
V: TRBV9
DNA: TGTGCCAGCAGCGTACGGGGCGGGGGTGTAACTAATGAAAAACTGTTTTTT
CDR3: CASSVRGGGVTNEKLFF

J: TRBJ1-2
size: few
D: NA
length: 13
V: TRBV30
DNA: TGTGCCTGGAGTGACGGCGGCTACTATGGCTACACCTTC
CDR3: CAWSDGGYYGYTF

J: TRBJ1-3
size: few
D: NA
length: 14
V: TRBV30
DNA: TGTGCCTGGAGGCGGCGGGCAAATGGAAACACCATATATTTT
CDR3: CAWRRRANGNTIYF

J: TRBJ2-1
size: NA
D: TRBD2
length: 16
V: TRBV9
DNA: TGTGCCAGCAGCGTAGAAGCCGCGGGAGTCTACAATGAGCAGTTCTTC
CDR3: CASSVEAAGVYNEQFF

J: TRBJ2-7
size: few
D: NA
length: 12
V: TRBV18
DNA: TGTGCCAGCTCAACAGACTCCTACGAGCAGTACTTC
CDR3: CASSTDSYEQYF

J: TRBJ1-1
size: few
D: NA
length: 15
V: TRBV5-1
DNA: TGCGCCAGCAGCTTGGAAGGGGCTAAGAACACTGAAGCTTTCTTT
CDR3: CASSLEGAKNTEAFF

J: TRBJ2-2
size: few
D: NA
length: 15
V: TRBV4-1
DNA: TGCGCCAGCAGCCCCTGGGCAGGGGATTCCGGGGAGCTGTTTTTT
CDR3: CASSPWAGDSGELFF

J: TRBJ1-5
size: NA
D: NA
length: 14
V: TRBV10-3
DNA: TGTGCCATCAGTGAGGGGCAGGGGATTCAGCCCCAGCATTTT
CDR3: CAISEGQGIQPQHF

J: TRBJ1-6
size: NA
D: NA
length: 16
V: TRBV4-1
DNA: TGCGCCAGCAGCCAAGACGGCGGGGGAGCTAATTCACCCCTCCACTTT
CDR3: CASSQDGGGANSPLHF

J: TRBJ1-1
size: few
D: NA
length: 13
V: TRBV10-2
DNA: TGCGCCAGCAGTGAGCAGGGAGGCACTGAAGCTTTCTTT
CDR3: CASSEQGGTEAFF